The text below deals with one T cell receptor beta chain. This table comes from immunoSEQ multiplex PCR, and its TCRdb copy is limited to in-frame clones, with some not included. This table holds roughly 110,000 clones, roughly 70% found once. The CDR3 runs to 14 residues. J gave up 10 bases and V 3 bases, and 7 bases lay outside the gene matches. Germline-derived CDR1 and CDR2 are KGHSH and LQKENI. The source of the sample is a study of shared clonotypes between healthy human individuals. CD8 memory was a combination of CD45RO+ cells and CCR7-negative CD45RA+ TemRA cells. The V gene is TRBV18, the J gene TRBJ2-1; 9 bases map to TRBD1. The source is a woman in her 30s in good health. The sequenced sample consisted of memory CD8+ T cells sorted from blood. Subset here: CD45RO+ cells pooled with CCR7-negative TemRA cells. In DNA, the CDR3 is TGTGCCAGCTCACCGGCGACAGGGGGGGAAGAGCAGTTCTTC. It yields the protein CASSPATGGEEQFF.